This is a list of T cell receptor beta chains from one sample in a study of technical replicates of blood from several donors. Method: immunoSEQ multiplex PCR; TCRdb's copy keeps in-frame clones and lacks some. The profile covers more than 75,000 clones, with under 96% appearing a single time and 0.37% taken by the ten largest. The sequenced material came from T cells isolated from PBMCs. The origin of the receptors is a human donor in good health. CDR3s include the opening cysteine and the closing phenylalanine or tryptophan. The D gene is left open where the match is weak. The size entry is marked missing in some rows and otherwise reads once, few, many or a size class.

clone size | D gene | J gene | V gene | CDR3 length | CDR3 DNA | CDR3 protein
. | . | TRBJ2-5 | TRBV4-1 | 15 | TGCGCCAGCAGCCAAGATTTGCCGGGGAGAGAGACCCAGTACTTC | CASSQDLPGRETQYF
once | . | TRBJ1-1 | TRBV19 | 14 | TGTGCCAGTAGTATAGAGGGGGCGCGGGCTGAAGCTTTCTTT | CASSIEGARAEAFF
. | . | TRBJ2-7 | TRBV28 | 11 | TGTGCCAGCAGCCAGTTCTACGAGCAGTACTTC | CASSQFYEQYF
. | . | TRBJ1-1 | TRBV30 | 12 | TGTGCCTGGAATCTGGGAGGCACTGAAGCTTTCTTT | CAWNLGGTEAFF
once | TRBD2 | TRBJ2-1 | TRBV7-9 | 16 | TGTGCCAGCAGCTTCTCAGGACTAGGTGCCTACAATGAGCAGTTCTTC | CASSFSGLGAYNEQFF
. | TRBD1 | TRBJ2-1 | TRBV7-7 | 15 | TGTGCCAGCAGCCGTGACAGGGTGCCCCACAATGAGCAGTTCTTC | CASSRDRVPHNEQFF
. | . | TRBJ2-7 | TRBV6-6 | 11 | TGTGCCAGCAGCAACTCCTACGAGCAGTACTTC | CASSNSYEQYF
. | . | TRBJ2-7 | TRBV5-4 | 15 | TGTGCCAGCAGCTTGGTAGGACAGACCCCCTACGAGCAGTACTTC | CASSLVGQTPYEQYF
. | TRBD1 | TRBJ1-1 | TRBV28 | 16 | TGTGCCAGCAGTCTAGGATGGACAGGGATGAACACTGAAGCTTTCTTT | CASSLGWTGMNTEAFF
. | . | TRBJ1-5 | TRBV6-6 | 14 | TGTGCCAGCAGGGGGGACATAGTAGTTCAGCCCCAGCATTTT | CASRGDIVVQPQHF
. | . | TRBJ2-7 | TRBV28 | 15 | TGTGCCAGCAGCCACGACAGTTTTAACTTCTACGAGCAGTACTTC | CASSHDSFNFYEQYF
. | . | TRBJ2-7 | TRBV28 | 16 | TGTGCCAGCCGTCGTCCGGGGAGAGGGCTCTCCTACGAGCAGTACTTC | CASRRPGRGLSYEQYF
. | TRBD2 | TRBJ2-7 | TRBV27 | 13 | TGTGCCAGCAGTTGGCGGGAGAGATACGAGCAGTACTTC | CASSWRERYEQYF
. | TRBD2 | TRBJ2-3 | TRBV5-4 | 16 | TGTGCCAGCAGCTTGGGGACTAGCGGGAGCACAGATACGCAGTATTTT | CASSLGTSGSTDTQYF
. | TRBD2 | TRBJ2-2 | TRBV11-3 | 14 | TGTGCCAGCAGCCTAGCGGGAGGTGACGGGGAGCTGTTTTTT | CASSLAGGDGELFF
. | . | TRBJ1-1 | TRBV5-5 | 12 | TGTGCCAGCAGCCGGGTCAACACTGAAGCTTTCTTT | CASSRVNTEAFF
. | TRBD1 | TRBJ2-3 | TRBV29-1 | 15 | TGCAGCGTTGAAAGTGGGACAGGGGGCACAGATACGCAGTATTTT | CSVESGTGGTDTQYF
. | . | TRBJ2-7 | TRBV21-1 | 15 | TGTGCCAGCAGCGGTTTAGCGGGATTCGGGTCCGAGCAGTACTTC | CASSGLAGFGSEQYF
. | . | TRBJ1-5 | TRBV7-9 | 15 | TGTGCCAGCAGCTTAGCGCAAGGAGAGCTGTCAGCCCAGCATTTT | CASSLAQGELSAQHF
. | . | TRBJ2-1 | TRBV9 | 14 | TGTGCCAGCAGCGTAGTTCCGGACAACAATGAGCAGTTCTTC | CASSVVPDNNEQFF
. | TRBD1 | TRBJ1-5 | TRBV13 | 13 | TGTGCCAGCAGCAGGACAGGGGGTCAGCCCCAGCATTTT | CASSRTGGQPQHF
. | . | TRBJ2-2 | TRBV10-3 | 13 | TGTGCCATCAGTGAGAGCCGGGGCGGGGAGCTGTTTTTT | CAISESRGGELFF
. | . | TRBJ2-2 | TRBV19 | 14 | TGTGCCAGTAGTACTAACAGGAACACCGGGGAGCTGTTTTTT | CASSTNRNTGELFF
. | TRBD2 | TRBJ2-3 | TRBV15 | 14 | TGTGCCACCCGGACTAGCGCGATCACAGATACGCAGTATTTT | CATRTSAITDTQYF